What follows is one TCR beta chain and its context. The antigen remains undetermined. The CDR3 loop spans 13 amino acids. Germline V lookup: CDR1 ENHRY, CDR2 SYGVKD. V lost 5 bases to trimming and J lost 1 base, with 8 bases between them. The protocol was immunoSEQ multiplex PCR, while the TCRdb copy is restricted to in-frame clones and leaves out a portion. Of under 150,000 clones in the sample, 92% were seen once. These data come from a study of T cell responses to AZD1222 COVID-19 vaccine. Findings and caveats of the study: The study reported that nearly half of spike-specific TCRs target unmutated variant regions. White British donors predominated, females outnumbered males, and clonal diversity was possibly underestimated.

It was second doses at about 4 or about 12 weeks that were pooled. Sequencing was performed on peripheral blood, taken 28 days after the second AZD1222 dose. This receptor was identified in an adult who received the AZD1222 COVID-19 vaccine. The V call is TRBV10-3, the J call TRBJ1-1, with D possibly being TRBD1 (5 bases). CDR3 sequence: CAISTQENTEAFF. The CDR3 DNA follows: TGTGCCATCAGTACACAGGAGAACACTGAAGCTTTCTTT.